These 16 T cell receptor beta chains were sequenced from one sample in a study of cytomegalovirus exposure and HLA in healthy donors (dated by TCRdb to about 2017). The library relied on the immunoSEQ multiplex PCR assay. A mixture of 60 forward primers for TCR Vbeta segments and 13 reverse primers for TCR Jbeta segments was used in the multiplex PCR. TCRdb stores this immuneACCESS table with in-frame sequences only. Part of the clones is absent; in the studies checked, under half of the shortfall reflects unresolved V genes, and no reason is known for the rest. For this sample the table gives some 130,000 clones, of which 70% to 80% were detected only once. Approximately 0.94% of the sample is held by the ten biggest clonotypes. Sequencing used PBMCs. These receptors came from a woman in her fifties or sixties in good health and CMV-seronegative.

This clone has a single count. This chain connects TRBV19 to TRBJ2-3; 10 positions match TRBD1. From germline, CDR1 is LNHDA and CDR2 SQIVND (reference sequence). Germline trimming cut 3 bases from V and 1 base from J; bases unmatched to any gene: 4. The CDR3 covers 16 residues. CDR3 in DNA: TGTGCCAGTAGTATTGGGGGACAGGGGCGCACAGATACGCAGTATTTT. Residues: CASSIGGQGRTDTQYF.

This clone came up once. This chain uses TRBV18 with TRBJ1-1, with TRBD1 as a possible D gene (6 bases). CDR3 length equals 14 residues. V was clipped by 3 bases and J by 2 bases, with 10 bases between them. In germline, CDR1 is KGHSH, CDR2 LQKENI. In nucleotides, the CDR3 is TGTGCCAGCTCACCCGGACAGCCCAACACTGAAGCTTTCTTT. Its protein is CASSPGQPNTEAFF. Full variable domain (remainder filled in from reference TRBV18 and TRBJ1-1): NAGVMQNPRHLVRRRGQEARLRCSPMKGHSHVYWYRQLPEEGLKFMVYLQKENIIDESGMPKERFSAEFPKEGPSILRIQQVVRGDSAAYFCASSPGQPNTEAFFGQGTRLTVV.

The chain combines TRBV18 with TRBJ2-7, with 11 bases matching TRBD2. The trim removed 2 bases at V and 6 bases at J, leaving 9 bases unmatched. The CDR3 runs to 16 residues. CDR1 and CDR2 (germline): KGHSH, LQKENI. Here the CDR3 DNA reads TGTGCCAGCTCACCAACTAGCGGGGGCTTCATAAGCGAGCAGTACTTC. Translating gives CASSPTSGGFISEQYF.

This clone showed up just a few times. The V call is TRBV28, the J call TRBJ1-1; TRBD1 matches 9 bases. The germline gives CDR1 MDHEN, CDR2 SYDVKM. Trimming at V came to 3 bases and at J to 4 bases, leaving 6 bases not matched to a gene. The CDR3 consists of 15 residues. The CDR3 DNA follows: TGTGCCAGCAGTTTTTTGGACAGGGGCGGCACTGAAGCTTTCTTT. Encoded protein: CASSFLDRGGTEAFF.

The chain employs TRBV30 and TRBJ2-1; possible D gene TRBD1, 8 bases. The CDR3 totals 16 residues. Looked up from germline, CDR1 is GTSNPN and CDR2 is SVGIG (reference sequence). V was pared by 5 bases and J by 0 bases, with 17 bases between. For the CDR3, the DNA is TGTGCCTGGTACAGGGGGGGACTGAGCTCCTACAATGAGCAGTTCTTC. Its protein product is CAWYRGGLSSYNEQFF.

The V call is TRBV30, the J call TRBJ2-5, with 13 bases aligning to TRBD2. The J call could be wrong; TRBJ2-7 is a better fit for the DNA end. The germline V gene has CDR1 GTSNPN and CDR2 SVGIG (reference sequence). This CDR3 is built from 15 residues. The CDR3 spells CAWSVLAGGTYEQYF. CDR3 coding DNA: TGTGCCTGGAGTGTACTAGCGGGGGGGACCTACGAGCAGTACTTC.

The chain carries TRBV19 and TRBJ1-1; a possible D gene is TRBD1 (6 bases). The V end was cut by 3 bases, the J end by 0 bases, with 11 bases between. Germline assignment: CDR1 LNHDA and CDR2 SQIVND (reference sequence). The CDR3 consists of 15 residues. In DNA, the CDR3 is TGTGCCAGTAGTATTCCGGGGGGCATGAACACTGAAGCTTTCTTT. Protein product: CASSIPGGMNTEAFF.

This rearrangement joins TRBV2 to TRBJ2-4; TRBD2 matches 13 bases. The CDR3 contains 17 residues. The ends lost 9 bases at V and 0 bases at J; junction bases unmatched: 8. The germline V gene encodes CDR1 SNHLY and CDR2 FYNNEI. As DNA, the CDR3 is TGTGCCAGTGGGGGACTAGCGGGAACCAAAGCCAAAAACATTCAGTACTTC. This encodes CASGGLAGTKAKNIQYF.

The CDR3 DNA sequence: TGTGCCAGCAGTGAAATCAGGGGACGGGCTGAAGCTTTCTTT. Translation gives CASSEIRGRAEAFF. V gene TRBV2 combines with J gene TRBJ1-1; possibly TRBD1 for D (6 bases). This CDR3 contains 14 residues. The V end lost 2 bases, the J end lost 6 bases, and 13 bases lay between the germline ends. Per the germline V gene, CDR1 is SNHLY and CDR2 is FYNNEI.

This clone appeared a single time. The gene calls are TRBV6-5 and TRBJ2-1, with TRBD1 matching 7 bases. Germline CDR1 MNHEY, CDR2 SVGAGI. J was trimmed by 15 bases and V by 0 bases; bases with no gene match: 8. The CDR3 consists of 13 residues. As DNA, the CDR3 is TGTGCCAGCAGTTACTCTGCCGGGACAGTGCGGTTCTTC. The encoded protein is CASSYSAGTVRFF.

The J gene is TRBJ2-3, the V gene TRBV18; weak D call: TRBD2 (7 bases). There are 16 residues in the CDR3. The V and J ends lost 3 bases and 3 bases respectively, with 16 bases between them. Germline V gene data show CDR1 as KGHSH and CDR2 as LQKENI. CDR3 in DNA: TGTGCCAGCTCACCCCCAAGGGCGGGGGCTACAGATACGCAGTATTTT. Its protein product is CASSPPRAGATDTQYF.

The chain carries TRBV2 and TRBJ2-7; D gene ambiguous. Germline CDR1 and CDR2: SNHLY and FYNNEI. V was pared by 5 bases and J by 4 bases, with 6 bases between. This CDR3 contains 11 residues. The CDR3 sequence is CASSSGYEQYF. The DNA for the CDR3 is TGTGCCAGCAGTTCAGGTTACGAGCAGTACTTC.

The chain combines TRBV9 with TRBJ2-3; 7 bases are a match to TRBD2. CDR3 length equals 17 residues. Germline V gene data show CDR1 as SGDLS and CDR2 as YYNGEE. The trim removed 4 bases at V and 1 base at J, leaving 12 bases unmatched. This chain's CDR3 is CASSQSGASGGTDTQYF. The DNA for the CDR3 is TGTGCCAGCAGCCAAAGCGGGGCTAGCGGTGGCACAGATACGCAGTATTTT.

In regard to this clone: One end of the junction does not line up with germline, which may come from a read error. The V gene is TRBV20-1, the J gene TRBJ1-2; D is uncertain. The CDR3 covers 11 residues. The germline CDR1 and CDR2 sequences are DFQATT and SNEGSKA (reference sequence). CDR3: CSARGPGGYTF. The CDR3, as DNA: TGCAGTGCGAGAGGTCCAGGCGGCTACACCTTC.

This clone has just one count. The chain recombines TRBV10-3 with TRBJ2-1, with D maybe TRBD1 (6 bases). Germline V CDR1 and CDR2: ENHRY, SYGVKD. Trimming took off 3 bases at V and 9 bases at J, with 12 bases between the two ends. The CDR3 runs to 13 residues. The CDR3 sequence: CAISDRGYGEQFF. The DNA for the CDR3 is TGTGCCATCAGTGACAGGGGCTATGGTGAGCAGTTCTTC.

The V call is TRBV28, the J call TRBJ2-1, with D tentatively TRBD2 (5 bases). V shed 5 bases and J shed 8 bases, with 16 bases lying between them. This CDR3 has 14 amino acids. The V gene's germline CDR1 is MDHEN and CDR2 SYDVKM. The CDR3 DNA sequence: TGTGCCAGCAGTCCCCCCCCCGGGGTACATGAGCAGTTCTTC. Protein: CASSPPPGVHEQFF. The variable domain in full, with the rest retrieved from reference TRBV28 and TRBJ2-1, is DVKVTQSSRYLVKRTGEKVFLECVQDMDHENMFWYRQDPGLGLRLIYFSYDVKMKEKGDIPEGYSVSREKKERFSLILESASTNQTSMYLCASSPPPGVHEQFFGPGTRLTVL.